The rows below give T cell receptor beta chains drawn from one sample of a study of monozygotic twins with inflammatory bowel disease. Following a re-call of the 5' RACE reads, TCRdb has one entry per CDR3 protein and lacks DNA. The table counts about 450,000 distinct CDR3 sequences; 2% to 2.5% lies in the top ten. Sequenced material: blood. These receptors were obtained from a human donor with ulcerative colitis or Crohn's disease, or a healthy co-twin of an affected twin (not recorded which). The CDR3 runs from the conserved cysteine through the conserved F or W.

TRBV5-4,TRBJ1-5,CASSSDPGGNQPQHF
TRBV5-5,TRBJ2-3,CASSLAEGDTQYF
TRBV5-1,TRBJ2-5,CASSGNLAGGPSETQYF
TRBV27,TRBJ1-1,CASKGSYVTEAFF
TRBV15,TRBJ1-6,CATSRDPGANSPLHF
TRBV9,TRBJ2-1,CASSVVLAGENEQFF
TRBV12-3/TRBV12-4,TRBJ1-5,CASTFGGGPQHF
TRBV11-2,TRBJ2-5,CASAVTQETQYF
TRBV15,TRBJ1-2,CATSRGPDSKYGYTF
TRBV27,TRBJ2-1,CASSPFGTSGRVDEQFF
TRBV12-3/TRBV12-4,TRBJ1-3,CASTLGTGGNRNTIYF
TRBV7-2,TRBJ1-4,CASSRGRGTATNEKLFF
TRBV7-2,TRBJ1-1,CASSLSTGMNTEAFF
TRBV7-9,TRBJ2-5,CASSSTGPETQYF
TRBV11-2,TRBJ2-2,CASSLGSGGPRIGELFF
TRBV12-3/TRBV12-4,TRBJ2-1,CASTPLGGTVYEQFF
TRBV5-4,TRBJ2-2,CASTGRDRELFF
TRBV6-2/TRBV6-3,TRBJ2-1,CASSLPGLAGPLHNEQFF
TRBV7-3,TRBJ1-1,CASSLTATGGNTEAFF
TRBV5-1,TRBJ2-5,CASSLDGGRPQETQYF
TRBV7-2,TRBJ2-1,CASSPPGSGWFNEQFF
TRBV7-3,TRBJ2-3,CASSLIAVDTQYF
TRBV6-1,TRBJ1-1,CASRRSILNTEAFF
TRBV5-1,TRBJ2-1,CASSTRTDNEQFF
TRBV4-1,TRBJ2-7,CASSQEARFLDEQYF
TRBV10-2,TRBJ2-1,CASSEPPAGVSNEQFF
TRBV12-3/TRBV12-4,TRBJ2-1,CASSLVAGGLVEQFF
TRBV5-1,TRBJ2-5,CASSSGQGAETHYF
TRBV4-1,TRBJ2-1,CASSLLRGGINEQFF
TRBV4-1,TRBJ1-4,CASSQDETGSYGKLFF
TRBV5-4,TRBJ1-3,CASSPRAGAGNTIYF
TRBV5-1,TRBJ2-1,CASSLGGALYNELFF
TRBV7-9,TRBJ2-1,CASSPTRAGANEQFF
TRBV12-3/TRBV12-4,TRBJ2-5,CASILGSGGKTQYF
TRBV7-2,TRBJ2-2,CASRERRNTGELFF
TRBV20-1,TRBJ2-1,CSAQLYDNEQFF
TRBV5-8,TRBJ1-2,CASSLEYDRQSYGYTF
TRBV7-9,TRBJ2-5,CASSPGSVGETQYF
TRBV24-1,TRBJ2-2,CATSASGANTGELFF
TRBV6-1,TRBJ1-6,CASRIMNYNSPLHF
TRBV5-1,TRBJ1-2,CASSLAEEGYGYTF
TRBV12-5,TRBJ1-3,CASALGVAGNTIYF
TRBV11-2,TRBJ2-3,CASSWNSGKSTDTQYF
TRBV6-2/TRBV6-3,TRBJ1-2,CASSKKYYGYTF